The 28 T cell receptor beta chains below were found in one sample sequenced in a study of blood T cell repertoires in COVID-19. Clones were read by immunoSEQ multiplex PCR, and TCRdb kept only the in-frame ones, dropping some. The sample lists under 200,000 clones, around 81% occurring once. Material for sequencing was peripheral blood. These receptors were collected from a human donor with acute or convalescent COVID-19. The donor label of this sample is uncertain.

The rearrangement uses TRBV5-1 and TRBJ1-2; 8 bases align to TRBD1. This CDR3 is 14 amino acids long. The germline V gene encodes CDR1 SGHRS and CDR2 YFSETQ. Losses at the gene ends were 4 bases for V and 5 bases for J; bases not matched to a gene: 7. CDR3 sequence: CASSPLTGEYGYTF. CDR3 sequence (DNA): TGCGCCAGCAGCCCTCTGACAGGGGAATATGGCTACACCTTC.

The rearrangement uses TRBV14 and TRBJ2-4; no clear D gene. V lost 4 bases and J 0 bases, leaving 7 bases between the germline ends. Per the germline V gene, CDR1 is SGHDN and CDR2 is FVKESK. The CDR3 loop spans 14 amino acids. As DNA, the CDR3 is TGTGCCAGCAGCCCCTCGGGAGCCAAAAACATTCAGTACTTC. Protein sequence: CASSPSGAKNIQYF.

The CDR3, as DNA: TGTGCCAGCAAGAGTAGCGGGGGTGAGACCCAGTACTTC. Its translation: CASKSSGGETQYF. The chain is built from TRBV6-4 and TRBJ2-5; 9 nucleotides align to TRBD2. The CDR3 has 13 residues. Per germline, CDR1 MRHNA and CDR2 SNTAGT. J was trimmed by 5 bases and V by 7 bases; bases with no gene match: 5.

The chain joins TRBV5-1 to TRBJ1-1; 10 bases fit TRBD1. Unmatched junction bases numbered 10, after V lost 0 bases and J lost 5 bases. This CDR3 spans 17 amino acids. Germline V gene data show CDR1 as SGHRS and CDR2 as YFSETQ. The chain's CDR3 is CASSLVPPGQGTTEAFF. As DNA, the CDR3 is TGCGCCAGCAGCTTGGTCCCTCCGGGACAGGGGACGACTGAAGCTTTCTTT.

The CDR3 DNA reads TGTGCCTGGACTGGCGGGGGGTACGAGCAGTACTTC. It translates to CAWTGGGYEQYF. This rearrangement joins TRBV30 to TRBJ2-7; 8 bases agree with TRBD2. After removal of 4 bases from V and 4 bases from J, the junction contained 3 bases not matched to a gene. CDR1 is GTSNPN and CDR2 is SVGIG in the germline V gene (reference sequence). The CDR3 runs 12 residues.

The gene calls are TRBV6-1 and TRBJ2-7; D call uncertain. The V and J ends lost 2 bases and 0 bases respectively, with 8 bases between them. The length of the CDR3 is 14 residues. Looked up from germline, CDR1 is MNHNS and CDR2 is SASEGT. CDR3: CASSEQAPSYEQYF. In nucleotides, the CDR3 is TGTGCCAGCAGTGAACAGGCCCCCTCCTACGAGCAGTACTTC.

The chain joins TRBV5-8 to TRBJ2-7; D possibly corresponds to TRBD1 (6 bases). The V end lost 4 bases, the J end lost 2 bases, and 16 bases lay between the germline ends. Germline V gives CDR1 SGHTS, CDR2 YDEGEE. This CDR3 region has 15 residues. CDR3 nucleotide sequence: TGTGCCAGCAGCCCATACCGGGACACAACCTACGAGCAGTACTTC. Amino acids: CASSPYRDTTYEQYF.

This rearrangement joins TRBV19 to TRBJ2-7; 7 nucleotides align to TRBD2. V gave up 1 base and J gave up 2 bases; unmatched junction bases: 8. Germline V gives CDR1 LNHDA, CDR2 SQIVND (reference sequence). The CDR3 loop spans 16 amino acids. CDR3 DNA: TGTGCCAGTAGTATAGTGAGGGCTAGCGGACCCTACGAGCAGTACTTC. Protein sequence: CASSIVRASGPYEQYF.

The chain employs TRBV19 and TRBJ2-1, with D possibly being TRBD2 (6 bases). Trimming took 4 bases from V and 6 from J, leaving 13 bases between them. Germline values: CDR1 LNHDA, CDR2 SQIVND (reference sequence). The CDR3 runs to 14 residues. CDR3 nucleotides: TGTGCCAGTAGTAGCGGCGGGGCCCCCAATGAGCAGTTCTTC. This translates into CASSSGGAPNEQFF.

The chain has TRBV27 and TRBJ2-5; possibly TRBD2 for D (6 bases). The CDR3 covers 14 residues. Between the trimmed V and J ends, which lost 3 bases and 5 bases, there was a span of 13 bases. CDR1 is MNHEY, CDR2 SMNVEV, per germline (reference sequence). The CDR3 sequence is CASSFAGNRETQYF. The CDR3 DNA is TGTGCCAGCAGTTTCGCGGGAAATAGGGAGACCCAGTACTTC.

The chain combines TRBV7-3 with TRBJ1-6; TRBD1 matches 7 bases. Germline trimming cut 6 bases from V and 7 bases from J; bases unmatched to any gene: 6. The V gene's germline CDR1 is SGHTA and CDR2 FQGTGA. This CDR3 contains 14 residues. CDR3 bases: TGTGCCAGCAGAGAACAGGGGCGGAATTCACCCCTCCACTTT. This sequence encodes CASREQGRNSPLHF.

CDR3 sequence: CASSTIRDSGAFF. DNA for the CDR3: TGTGCCAGTAGTACCATTCGTGATTCGGGAGCTTTCTTT. The chain recombines TRBV19 with TRBJ1-1; no firm D call. The V end was cut by 4 bases, the J end by 10 bases, with 16 bases between. The germline V gene encodes CDR1 LNHDA and CDR2 SQIVND (reference sequence). There are 13 residues in the CDR3. Complete variable domain (other parts from reference TRBV19 and TRBJ1-1): DGGITQSPKYLFRKEGQNVTLSCEQNLNHDAMYWYRQDPGQGLRLIYYSQIVNDFQKGDIAEGYSVSREKKESFPLTVTSAQKNPTAFYLCASSTIRDSGAFFGQGTRLTVV.

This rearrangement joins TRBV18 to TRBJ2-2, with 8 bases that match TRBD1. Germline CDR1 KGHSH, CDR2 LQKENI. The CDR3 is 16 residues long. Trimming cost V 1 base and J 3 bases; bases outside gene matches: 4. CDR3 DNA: TGTGCCAGCTCACCACTGGCAGGGGGCGACACCGGGGAGCTGTTTTTT. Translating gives CASSPLAGGDTGELFF.

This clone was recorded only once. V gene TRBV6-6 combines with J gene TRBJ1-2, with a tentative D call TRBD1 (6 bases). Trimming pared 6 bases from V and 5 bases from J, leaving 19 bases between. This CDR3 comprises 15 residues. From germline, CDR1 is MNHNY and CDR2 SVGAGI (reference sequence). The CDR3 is CASSGGTGYGYGYTF. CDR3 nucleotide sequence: TGTGCCAGCAGCGGCGGCACAGGGTATGGATATGGCTACACCTTC.

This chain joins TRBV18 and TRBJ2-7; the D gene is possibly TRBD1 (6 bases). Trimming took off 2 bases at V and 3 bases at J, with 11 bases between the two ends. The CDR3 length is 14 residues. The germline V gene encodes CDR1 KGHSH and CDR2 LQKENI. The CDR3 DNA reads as TGTGCCAGCTCACCAAGGGGGACAAGCTACGAGCAGTACTTC. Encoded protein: CASSPRGTSYEQYF.

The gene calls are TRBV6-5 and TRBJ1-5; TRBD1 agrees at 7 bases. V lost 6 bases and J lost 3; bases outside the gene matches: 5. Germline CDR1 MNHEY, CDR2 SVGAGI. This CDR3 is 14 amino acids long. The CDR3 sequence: CASRSGGNNQPQHF. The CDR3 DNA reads TGTGCCAGCAGATCAGGGGGTAACAATCAGCCCCAGCATTTT.

DNA of the CDR3: TGTGCCAGCTCACCACTGCGAGGGCGGACAGATACGCAGTATTTT. The encoded protein is CASSPLRGRTDTQYF. This chain joins TRBV18 and TRBJ2-3; tentatively, D is TRBD2 (5 bases). There are 15 residues in the CDR3. Germline V lookup: CDR1 KGHSH, CDR2 LQKENI. Trimming removed 1 base at V and 3 bases at J, with 11 bases between.

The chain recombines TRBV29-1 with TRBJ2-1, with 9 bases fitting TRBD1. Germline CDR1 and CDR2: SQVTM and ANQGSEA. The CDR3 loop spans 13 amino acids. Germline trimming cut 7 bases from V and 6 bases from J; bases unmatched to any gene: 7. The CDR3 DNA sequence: TGCAGCGGTGGACAGGGGATCATCAATGAGCAGTTCTTC. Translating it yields CSGGQGIINEQFF.

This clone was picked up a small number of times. In DNA form, the CDR3 reads TGTGCCAGCAGTTTTCAAGGGGGCTCTGATGGCTACACCTTC. Protein: CASSFQGGSDGYTF. J is TRBJ1-2 and V is TRBV6-5; 7 positions agree with TRBD1. After removal of 4 bases from V and 6 bases from J, the junction contained 8 bases not matched to a gene. The CDR3 runs 14 residues. Germline lookup yields CDR1 MNHEY and CDR2 SVGAGI.

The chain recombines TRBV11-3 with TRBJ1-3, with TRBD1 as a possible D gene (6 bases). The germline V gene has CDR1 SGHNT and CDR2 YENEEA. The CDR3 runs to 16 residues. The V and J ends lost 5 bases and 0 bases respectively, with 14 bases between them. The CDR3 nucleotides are TGTGCCAGCAGCCGACAGGTGATGAGCTCTGGAAACACCATATATTTT. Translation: CASSRQVMSSGNTIYF.

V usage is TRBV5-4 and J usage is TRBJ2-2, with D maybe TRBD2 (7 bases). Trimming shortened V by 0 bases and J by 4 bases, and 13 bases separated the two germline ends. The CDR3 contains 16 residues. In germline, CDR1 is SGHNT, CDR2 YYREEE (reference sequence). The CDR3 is CASSLAAGATTGELFF. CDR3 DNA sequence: TGTGCCAGCAGCTTGGCTGCGGGGGCGACCACCGGGGAGCTGTTTTTT.

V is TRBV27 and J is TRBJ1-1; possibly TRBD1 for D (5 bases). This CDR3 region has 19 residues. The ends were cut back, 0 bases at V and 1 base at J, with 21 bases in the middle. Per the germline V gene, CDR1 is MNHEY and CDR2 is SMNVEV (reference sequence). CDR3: CASSLSEGPPWGTNTEAFF. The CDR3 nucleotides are TGTGCCAGCAGTTTATCGGAGGGGCCGCCCTGGGGGACGAACACTGAAGCTTTCTTT.

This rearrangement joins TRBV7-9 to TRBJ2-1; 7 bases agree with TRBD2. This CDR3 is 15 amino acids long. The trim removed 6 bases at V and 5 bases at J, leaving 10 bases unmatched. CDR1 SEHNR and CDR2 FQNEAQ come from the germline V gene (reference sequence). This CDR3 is CASRTSTPRDNEQFF. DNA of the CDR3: TGTGCCAGCAGGACTAGCACCCCTAGGGACAATGAGCAGTTCTTC.

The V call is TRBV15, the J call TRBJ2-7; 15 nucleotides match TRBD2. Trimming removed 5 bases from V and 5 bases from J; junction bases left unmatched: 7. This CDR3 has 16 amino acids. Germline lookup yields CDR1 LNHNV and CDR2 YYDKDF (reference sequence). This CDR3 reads CATSVGLAGGQDEQYF. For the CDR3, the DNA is TGTGCCACCAGCGTGGGACTAGCGGGAGGACAGGACGAGCAGTACTTC.

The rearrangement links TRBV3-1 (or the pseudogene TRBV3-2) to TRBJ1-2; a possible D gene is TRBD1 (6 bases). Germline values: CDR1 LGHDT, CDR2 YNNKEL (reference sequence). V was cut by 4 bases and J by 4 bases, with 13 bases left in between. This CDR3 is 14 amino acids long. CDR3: CASSPKGGRYGYTF. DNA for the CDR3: TGTGCCAGCAGCCCCAAAGGGGGACGCTATGGCTACACCTTC.

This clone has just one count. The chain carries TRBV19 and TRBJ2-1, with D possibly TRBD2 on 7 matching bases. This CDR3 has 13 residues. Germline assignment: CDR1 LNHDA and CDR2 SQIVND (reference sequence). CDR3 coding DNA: TGTAGCACTTGGGGGGGCAAAAACAATGAGCAGTTCTTC. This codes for CSTWGGKNNEQFF. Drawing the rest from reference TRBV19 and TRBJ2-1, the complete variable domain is DGGITQSPKYLFRKEGQNVTLSCEQNLNHDAMYWYRQDPGQGLRLIYYSQIVNDFQKGDIAEGYSVSREKKESFPLTVTSAQKNPTAFYLCSTWGGKNNEQFFGPGTRLTVL.

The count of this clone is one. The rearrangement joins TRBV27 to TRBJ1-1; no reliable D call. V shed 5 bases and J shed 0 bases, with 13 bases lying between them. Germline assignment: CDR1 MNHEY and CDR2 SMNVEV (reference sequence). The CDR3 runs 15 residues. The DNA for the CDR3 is TGTGCCAGCAGTAGGGCTCCGGGAATGAACACTGAAGCTTTCTTT. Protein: CASSRAPGMNTEAFF.

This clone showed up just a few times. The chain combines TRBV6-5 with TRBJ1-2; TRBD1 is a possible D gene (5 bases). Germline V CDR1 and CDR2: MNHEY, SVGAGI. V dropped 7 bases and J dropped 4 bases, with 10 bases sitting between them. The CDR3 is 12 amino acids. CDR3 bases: TGTGCCAGCATGGGGCGGACCTATGGCTACACCTTC. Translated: CASMGRTYGYTF.